This TCR beta chain appears in the sequencing data of a study of blood T cell repertoires in COVID-19. Study-level information: Acute and convalescent COVID-19 samples came from the United States, Italy and Spain.

Seattle cases were enrolled at active infection and followed longitudinally. Study processing details: Reference gene primers were amplified, and this amplification served to estimate nucleated cell counts. Some clones are missing from TCRdb's copy, which holds only in-frame ones; the method was immunoSEQ multiplex PCR. V and J calls and clone size are those listed in that table; D and trimming were worked out from the DNA. The profile shows 95,000 to 150,000 clones, roughly 90% of them singletons. Per the germline V gene, CDR1 is SGHTA and CDR2 is FQGTGA. This CDR3 has 16 residues. V gave up 1 base and J gave up 10 bases; unmatched junction bases: 5.

This receptor was taken from a woman aged 55-70 years with COVID-19, enrolled during active disease. The sample consisted of peripheral blood. The chain is built from TRBV7-3 and TRBJ2-2; 14 bases fit TRBD2. CDR3 sequence reads: CASSLRLAGGPVELFF. In DNA form, the CDR3 reads TGTGCCAGCAGCTTAAGACTAGCGGGGGGGCCTGTGGAGCTGTTTTTT.